Shown below are 26 T cell receptor beta chains from a single sample sequenced in a study of T cells in localized non-small cell lung cancer (TCRdb year 2020). The library came from the immunoSEQ multiplex PCR assay. TCRdb re-hosts the immuneACCESS table, in-frame sequences only. Its copies lack some clones; in the studies checked, an unresolved V gene accounts for under half of them, and the cause for the rest is not known. The sample includes some 12,000 clones, with about 86% observed a single time. Clones ranked in the top ten supply roughly a fifth of the sample. The specimen was peripheral blood, collected before any cancer treatment. The receptors were gathered from a male donor older than 55 with stage I lung adenocarcinoma.

The chain has TRBV5-1 and TRBJ2-5; 10 bases line up with TRBD1. The CDR3 totals 14 residues. Germline CDR1 reads SGHRS; CDR2 reads YFSETQ. V lost 0 bases to trimming and J lost 5 bases; unmatched junction nucleotides: 1. CDR3 in amino acids: CASSLGQGAETQYF. In DNA form, the CDR3 reads TGCGCCAGCAGCTTGGGACAGGGGGCCGAGACCCAGTACTTC.

This rearrangement joins TRBV27 to TRBJ2-1, with 8 positions matching TRBD1. Germline-derived CDR1 and CDR2 are MNHEY and SMNVEV (reference sequence). The CDR3 is made up of 15 amino acids. With 3 bases clipped from V and 6 bases from J, the junction kept 7 bases outside the gene matches. For the CDR3, the DNA is TGTGCCAGCAGTTTTCAGGGGGCTCAAGTCAATGAGCAGTTCTTC. The encoded protein is CASSFQGAQVNEQFF.

The chain links TRBV18 to TRBJ2-3; D gene unclear. The V end was cut by 2 bases, the J end by 2 bases, with 8 bases between. The CDR3 runs to 14 residues. Germline V gene sequence: CDR1 KGHSH, CDR2 LQKENI. In nucleotides, the CDR3 is TGTGCCAGCTCACCAAAGGTAACCACAGATACGCAGTATTTT. This encodes CASSPKVTTDTQYF.

The V gene is TRBV9, the J gene TRBJ2-1; 15 bases match TRBD2. Germline V gives CDR1 SGDLS, CDR2 YYNGEE. V lost 2 bases and J lost 9; bases outside the gene matches: 3. The CDR3 length is 15 residues. CDR3 sequence reads: CASSVGTSGRTEQFF. The CDR3, as DNA: TGTGCCAGCAGCGTCGGGACTAGCGGGAGGACTGAGCAGTTCTTC.

V usage is TRBV18 and J usage is TRBJ1-4, with D uncertain. Germline values: CDR1 KGHSH, CDR2 LQKENI. Trimming pared 2 bases from V and 1 base from J, leaving 8 bases between. The CDR3 sequence is 15 residues long. CDR3 in DNA: TGTGCCAGCTCACCAGTAGCGGTAACTAATGAAAAACTGTTTTTT. It encodes CASSPVAVTNEKLFF.

The chain carries TRBV5-5 and TRBJ2-2, with 11 bases fitting TRBD1. J gave up 7 bases and V 4 bases, and 6 bases lay outside the gene matches. CDR1 is SGHKS and CDR2 is YYEKEE in the germline V gene (reference sequence). There are 15 residues in the CDR3. DNA for the CDR3: TGTGCCAGCAGCAGGAGGACAGGGGGCGACGGGGAGCTGTTTTTT. Its protein product is CASSRRTGGDGELFF.

V usage is TRBV21-1 and J usage is TRBJ1-1. TRBV21-1 is recorded as a pseudogene. The CDR3 contains 16 residues. The CDR3 DNA is TGTGCCAGCAGCAGAATGTGCTACACAATTCGCACTGAAGCTTTCTTT. Translating it yields CASSRMCYTIRTEAFF.

This rearrangement joins TRBV29-1 to TRBJ2-1; 7 bases align to TRBD2. The CDR3 contains 14 residues. Germline values: CDR1 SQVTM, CDR2 ANQGSEA. The trim removed 4 bases at V and 3 bases at J, leaving 6 bases unmatched. CDR3 bases: TGCAGCGTTGTCGAGCGGGAACTCTACAATGAGCAGTTCTTC. It is translated as CSVVERELYNEQFF.

This clone was counted once. The CDR3 protein is CASSVTTALNTEAFF. Written as DNA, the CDR3 is TGTGCCAGCAGCGTAACGACGGCGTTGAACACTGAAGCTTTCTTT. This chain joins TRBV4-2 and TRBJ1-1; D uncertain. In germline, CDR1 is LGHNA, CDR2 YNFKEQ. V lost 5 bases and J lost 0, with 13 bases in between. The CDR3 extends over 15 amino acids.

The chain is built from TRBV19 and TRBJ1-1; D remains ambiguous. CDR1 and CDR2 (germline): LNHDA, SQIVND (reference sequence). The ends were cut back, 4 bases at V and 6 bases at J, with 15 bases in the middle. CDR3 length: 14 residues. Here the CDR3 DNA reads TGTGCCAGTAGTACCGACGGAGCTAAGGCTGAAGCTTTCTTT. It translates to CASSTDGAKAEAFF.

This chain links TRBV5-1 with TRBJ1-2; D remains unclear. V was shortened by 4 bases and J by 8 bases, with 15 bases between the two germline ends. The germline CDR1 and CDR2 sequences are SGHRS and YFSETQ. CDR3 length: 13 residues. CDR3 region: CASSLGFIGGYTF. CDR3 sequence (DNA): TGCGCCAGCAGCCTTGGGTTCATCGGCGGCTACACCTTC. Supplemented by reference TRBV5-1 and TRBJ1-2, the full variable domain reads KAGVTQTPRYLIKTRGQQVTLSCSPISGHRSVSWYQQTPGQGLQFLFEYFSETQRNKGNFPGRFSGRQFSNSRSEMNVSTLELGDSALYLCASSLGFIGGYTFGSGTRLTVV.

CDR3 protein: CASSLVTSPGELFF. The CDR3 nucleotides read TGTGCCAGCAGCTTGGTTACGAGTCCCGGGGAGCTGTTTTTT. V gene TRBV5-4 combines with J gene TRBJ2-2, with no clear D. V shed 0 bases and J shed 6 bases, with 9 bases lying between them. Germline V gene data show CDR1 as SGHNT and CDR2 as YYREEE (reference sequence). This CDR3 is 14 amino acids long.

This clone has a handful of counts. The CDR3 DNA sequence: TGTGCCAGCAGCGCCGGTGGCGCTGCTTACACTGAAGCTTTCTTT. Its translation: CASSAGGAAYTEAFF. The rearrangement joins TRBV11-1 to TRBJ1-1; unclear D gene. CDR1 and CDR2 (germline): SGHAT, FQDESV (reference sequence). The CDR3 is made up of 15 amino acids. Trimming took 5 bases from V and 3 from J, leaving 16 bases between them. The full variable domain, its missing parts supplied by reference TRBV11-1 and TRBJ1-1, is EAEVAQSPRYKITEKSQAVAFWCDPISGHATLYWYRQILGQGPELLVQFQDESVVDDSQLPKDRFSAERLKGVDSTLKIQPAELGDSAMYLCASSAGGAAYTEAFFGQGTRLTVV.

J is TRBJ1-5 and V is TRBV5-1, with 7 bases identical to TRBD1. Germline CDR1 is SGHRS and CDR2 is YFSETQ. Trimming removed 0 bases from V and 3 bases from J; junction bases left unmatched: 3. This CDR3 region has 15 residues. The CDR3 loop reads CASSLEGGSNQPQHF. DNA for the CDR3: TGCGCCAGCAGCTTGGAAGGGGGCTCCAATCAGCCCCAGCATTTT.

The chain is built from TRBV9 and TRBJ1-3, with a weak D call TRBD1 (6 bases). Germline loops: CDR1 SGDLS, CDR2 YYNGEE. The V end was cut by 0 bases, the J end by 10 bases, with 14 bases between. This CDR3 contains 14 residues. The CDR3 nucleotides are TGTGCCAGCAGCGTAGACGGGACAATCGGGACCATATATTTT. Translated, it gives CASSVDGTIGTIYF.

The chain joins TRBV7-2 to TRBJ2-2; tentative D call: TRBD2 (6 bases). Germline CDR1 is SGHTA and CDR2 is FQGNSA. Trimming pared 8 bases from V and 2 bases from J, leaving 12 bases between. CDR3 length equals 14 residues. The CDR3 DNA reads TGTGCCAGCGGGCGGAGGGTAAACACCGGGGAGCTGTTTTTT. Translation: CASGRRVNTGELFF.

The V and J genes are TRBV5-1 and TRBJ1-3; D call uncertain. The CDR3 runs to 13 residues. V lost 4 bases and J 0 bases, leaving 5 bases between the germline ends. The germline CDR1 and CDR2 sequences are SGHRS and YFSETQ. As DNA, the CDR3 is TGCGCCAGCAGCCCCCCCTCTGGAAACACCATATATTTT. This translates into CASSPPSGNTIYF.

This rearrangement joins TRBV15 to TRBJ2-3, with 7 bases fitting TRBD2. The CDR3 runs to 15 residues. J was trimmed by 5 bases and V by 4 bases; bases with no gene match: 9. Germline CDR1 LNHNV, CDR2 YYDKDF (reference sequence). CDR3 in DNA: TGTGCCACCAGCAACCTAGCGGTAAGACGAGATACGCAGTATTTT. This sequence encodes CATSNLAVRRDTQYF.

This chain joins TRBV2 and TRBJ2-7, with D maybe TRBD1 (6 bases). CDR1 is SNHLY, CDR2 FYNNEI, per germline. The CDR3 contains 14 residues. V lost 6 bases and J 2 bases, leaving 14 bases between the germline ends. CDR3 in amino acids: CASRDDRSAYEQYF. The CDR3 nucleotides are TGTGCCAGCAGGGATGACAGGTCTGCCTACGAGCAGTACTTC.

The chain has TRBV9 and TRBJ1-1; D possibly corresponds to TRBD1 (5 bases). Germline CDR1 SGDLS, CDR2 YYNGEE. Trimming removed 0 bases from V and 1 base from J, with 10 bases in between. This CDR3 has 15 residues. CDR3 loop: CASSVAGRANTEAFF. As DNA, the CDR3 is TGTGCCAGCAGCGTAGCTGGCAGGGCGAACACTGAAGCTTTCTTT.

V gene TRBV5-6 combines with J gene TRBJ2-3; TRBD2 aligns across 12 bases. The V gene end was trimmed by 2 bases and the J gene end by 3 bases; junction bases not matched to a gene: 10. CDR3 size: 18 residues. Looked up from germline, CDR1 is SGHDT and CDR2 is YYEEEE. The CDR3: CASSFPLRLAGDTDTQYF. In DNA, the CDR3 is TGTGCCAGCAGCTTTCCCCTCCGACTAGCGGGAGATACAGATACGCAGTATTTT.

The chain couples TRBV7-2 to TRBJ2-7, with 11 bases lining up with TRBD1. The CDR3 runs 16 residues. The germline gives CDR1 SGHTA, CDR2 FQGNSA. With 5 bases clipped from V and 6 bases from J, the junction kept 12 bases outside the gene matches. This CDR3 is CASSLHGTGGSGEQYF. The CDR3 region has the DNA TGTGCCAGCAGCCTACATGGGACAGGGGGATCGGGCGAGCAGTACTTC.

The chain combines TRBV2 with TRBJ1-3, with 8 bases fitting TRBD1. V lost 6 bases and J lost 0; bases outside the gene matches: 13. The CDR3 length is 18 residues. Germline loops: CDR1 SNHLY, CDR2 FYNNEI. The CDR3 loop reads CASRNERDRYSSGNTIYF. CDR3 DNA: TGTGCCAGCAGGAACGAAAGGGACAGGTATAGCTCTGGAAACACCATATATTTT.

The chain uses TRBV27 and TRBJ1-1; no definite D call. Germline V gene lookup returns CDR1 MNHEY and CDR2 SMNVEV (reference sequence). CDR3 length equals 15 residues. Between the trimmed V and J ends, which lost 4 bases and 4 bases, there was a span of 16 bases. This CDR3 is CASSYVPEWGTEAFF. CDR3 DNA: TGTGCCAGCAGTTACGTCCCGGAGTGGGGCACTGAAGCTTTCTTT.

The chain uses TRBV5-1 and TRBJ2-7; 9 nucleotides line up with TRBD1. J was trimmed by 0 bases and V by 3 bases; bases with no gene match: 7. The germline gives CDR1 SGHRS, CDR2 YFSETQ. The CDR3 length is 16 residues. The CDR3: CASSSKPGQGSYEQYF. CDR3 coding DNA: TGCGCCAGCAGCTCAAAACCGGGACAGGGCTCCTACGAGCAGTACTTC.

J is TRBJ2-3 and V is TRBV27; D is perhaps TRBD2 (6 bases). The CDR3 is made up of 17 amino acids. The germline CDR1 and CDR2 sequences are MNHEY and SMNVEV (reference sequence). Trimming removed 3 bases at V and 0 bases at J, with 16 bases between. In DNA form, the CDR3 reads TGTGCCAGCAGTTTCGTTGGCGGGATGGTGAGCACAGATACGCAGTATTTT. This translates into CASSFVGGMVSTDTQYF.